The clone carrying this T cell receptor (beta chain) was observed a few times. What it binds is not known. Germline CDR1 is SGHAT and CDR2 is FQDESV (reference sequence). This CDR3 is built from 15 residues. Trimming pared 1 base from V and 2 bases from J, leaving 11 bases between. The second PCR ran roughly 6 to 11 cycles with a sample-barcoded 5' primer and J-beta primers. Paired-end reads containing CDR3 totaled no fewer than 2.5 million for each sample. MiXCR was run by TCRdb on the 5' RACE reads, yielding one entry per CDR3 protein. The data contain roughly 2 million distinct CDR3 sequences, roughly 52% of them singletons. Each sample yielded at least 5.5 micrograms of PBMC total RNA. The data were taken from a study of blood T cells in healthy people across ages. Study-level results: The recorded TCR beta diversity per million T cells decreased in a roughly linear manner with age.

The clonotype was recovered from a woman aged 40 to 55 in good health. The rearrangement links TRBV11-1 to TRBJ2-5, with D perhaps TRBD2 (6 bases). The specimen was blood. This CDR3 reads CASSLGSAGQETQYF. In DNA form, the CDR3 reads TGTGCCAGCAGCTTAGGTTCAGCGGGTCAAGAGACCCAGTACTTC.